This T cell receptor beta chain came from a study of regulatory T cells in long-lasting Graves disease. The wider study: The criterion for persistent Graves' disease was over 5 years of antithyroid drugs with positive TSH receptor antibodies.

The V gene's germline CDR1 is MNHNS and CDR2 SASEGT. This CDR3 has 16 amino acids. V lost 2 bases to trimming and J lost 6 bases; unmatched junction nucleotides: 10. The TCR beta library used iRepertoire HTBI primers with Arm-PCR amplification of CDR3. TCRdb fed the multiplex PCR reads into MiXCR, producing one record per CDR3 protein. The data show about 470,000 distinct CDR3 sequences, roughly 20% seen once. Notes on the study in general: Fewer public clonotypes were shared by new patients (approximately 1,000) than by persistent patients (about 2,700). Persistent Graves' patients showed a TCR diversity that was lower than that of newly diagnosed ones.

This sample's time point: persistent/refractory GD, antithyroid drugs over 5 years with positive TRAb. The authors made the TCR library using RNA they extracted from PBMCs. Patients with Graves' disease were diagnosed by American Thyroid Association guidelines. Concerning this clonotype: As yet, its antigen is unknown.

The sequence came from a female donor with Graves disease. Sequenced here: peripheral blood mononuclear cells (PBMCs), sampled when the disease was refractory, from a patient treated with antithyroid drugs. The chain links TRBV6-1 to TRBJ2-3, with 8 bases lining up with TRBD2. In nucleotides, the CDR3 is TGTGCCAGCAGTGAATGGGAGCGGGGGCTTGGGGATACGCAGTATTTT. This encodes CASSEWERGLGDTQYF.